Below, one T cell receptor (beta chain) is given with its context. Its antigen target is currently unknown. Base-call qualities are not available, and no considerably larger clone is one nucleotide away. V is shortened by 4 bases, J by 6 bases, and the region joining them spans 7 bases. In the germline V gene, CDR1 corresponds to LGHNT and CDR2 to FRNRAP. The CDR3 measures 11 amino acids from cysteine to phenylalanine. Only the CDR3 DNA stays, 33 bases, in frame from base 1. Collaborating institutions collected whole blood in K2EDTA tubes following their own protocols. Collaborator samples were shipped for TCRbeta analysis as frozen whole blood, isolated PBMCs, or DNA extracted from either sample type. These data are taken from a study of blood T cell repertoires in COVID-19 (dated by TCRdb to 2020 to 2022). Regarding the research as a whole: Samples covering the acute and convalescent phases of COVID-19 were provided by collaborators in the United States, Italy and Spain. The material from the prospective study consisted of cDNA or gDNA derived from T cells, B-cell-depleted T cells, or PBMCs. Subjects who had been exposed to COVID-19, were actively infected with it, or had recovered from it provided the deeply sampled blood TCRbeta repertoires that made up the dataset. A freely available public database, intended as a resource for researchers studying the immune response to SARS-CoV-2, is where the repertoires were released. The samples were drawn from the first 160 participants of the ongoing ImmuneRACE study and from 950 to 1,500 subjects provided by 6 global collaborators. Nearly every sample came with metadata listing a de-identified subject ID, COVID-19 status, age in years and sex. Where available, HLA class I and class II types were taken from metadata supplied by the sample provider and were not determined by assay-based typing.

The immunoSEQ Assay, a bias-controlled multiplex PCR, was used to amplify TCRbeta CDR3 regions from genomic DNA. The study's processing was this. Nucleated cell counts per sample were estimated from amplification of reference gene primers within the assay. To quantify the absolute abundance of each unique TCRbeta CDR3 rearrangement, sequence reads were collapsed and filtered. For each sample, productive Simpson clonality was calculated by taking the square root of Simpson's diversity index across productive rearrangements. Not all clones reach the TCRdb copy of this immuneACCESS table, which keeps in-frame sequences only. Checked studies attribute under half of the gap to unresolved V genes and leave the rest unexplained. V and J calls and clone size come straight from that table; D and trimming were deduced from the DNA. The table for this sample lists about 320,000 clones; 85% of them were counted only once. Roughly 7% of the sample belongs to the ten largest clones.

The paper as a whole reports these results and caveats: The quantity of clinical and demographic metadata differed by source and by participant and was supplied without curation.

The chain couples TRBV12-5 to TRBJ2-7; no D gene can be assigned with confidence. The sample taken for sequencing was peripheral blood. The receptor was isolated from a human donor in a cohort sampled during active COVID-19. The DNA sequence is given as TGTGCTAGTGGTTCCCTCGGCGAGCAGTACTTC. Its protein product is CASGSLGEQYF.